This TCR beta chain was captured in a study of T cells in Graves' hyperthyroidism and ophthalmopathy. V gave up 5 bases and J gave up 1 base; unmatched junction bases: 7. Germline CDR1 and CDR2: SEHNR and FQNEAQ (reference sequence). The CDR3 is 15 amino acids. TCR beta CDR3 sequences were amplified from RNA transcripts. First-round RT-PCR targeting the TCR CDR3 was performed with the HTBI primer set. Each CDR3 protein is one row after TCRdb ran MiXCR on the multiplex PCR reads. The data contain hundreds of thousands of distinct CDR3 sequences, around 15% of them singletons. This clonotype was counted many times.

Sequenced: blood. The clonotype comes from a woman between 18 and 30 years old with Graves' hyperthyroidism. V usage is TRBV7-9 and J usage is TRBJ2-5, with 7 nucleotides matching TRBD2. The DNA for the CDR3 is TGTGCCAGCAGCCCTACTCGACTAGCCCAAGAGACCCAGTACTTC. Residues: CASSPTRLAQETQYF.